This T cell receptor beta chain was profiled in a study of long-term antiretroviral therapy in people with HIV (dated 2022 in TCRdb). Turning to the overall study: The earliest samples were collected roughly a decade before the 2015 WHO recommendation for immediate ART, at a time when ART was usually postponed until CD4 counts fell. No cross-contamination during QIAcube processing was shown when test extractions of a monoclonal T-cell line were performed alongside about 30 polyclonal samples. This retrospective serial study examined whether starting ART and sustained HIV suppression were associated with changes in the composition and diversity of the TRB repertoire in peripheral blood. Among the 30 or so participants with HIV, ten to eleven were female. From 30 to 35 adults with confirmed HIV infection, the cohort provided roughly 200 cryopreserved PBMC samples, gathered serially across a mean of around six years (range 1-12).

To be included, a participant needed at least one PBMC sample from before ART initiation plus at least two post-ART samples. All participants with HIV were treated in the United States of America. Before DNA extraction, cryopreserved samples containing roughly 0.9-10 million PBMC were thawed and washed. At the time of the earliest PBMC sample, participants with HIV were aged between roughly 20 and 54 years. PBMC samples from each participant spanned 1-4 timepoints before ART initiation and 2-8 timepoints after ART initiation, with a median of 7 samples. For every participant, serial HIV viral load, CD4+ T-cell count, ART history and demographic data were obtained. Genomic DNA was extracted from unsorted PBMC with a Qiagen kit on a QIAcube, processed in batches of 12 samples. The immunoSEQ hsTCRB v3.0 assay was used at survey level resolution for TRB variable region sequencing. The targeted TRB sequencing depth was roughly 35,000-50,000 T-cell genomes per sample. Pooled TRB libraries were sequenced on an Illumina MiSeq with a v3 150-cycle kit. Per the original workflow: Repertoire analysis ran in R within a reproducible Nextflow workflow covering QC, data transformation and analysis. LymphoSeq2, an R package for AIRR-Seq data exploration, was used to implement custom analyses. A few samples that produced fewer than 5000 total TRB sequences were removed, so some 180 HIV repertoires were analyzed. Among the roughly 200 retained HIV repertoires, roughly 60 were collected before ART initiation and approximately 130 were collected after ART initiation. Repertoires were downsampled to 5000 TRB nucleotide sequences, with summary statistics averaged over 100 downsampling iterations. Only TRB sequences with CDR3 regions of at least seven amino acids were retained for analysis. Diversity was assessed using a clonality score derived from Shannon entropy and using the Gini coefficient. Repertoire networks linked the top 5000 CDR3 amino acid sequences whenever two sequences differed by an edit distance of one. For TRB CDR3 amino acid sequences, antigen specificity groups and MHC restriction were predicted with GLIPH2. To flag known associations with CMV, EBV, HIV or tissue antigens, CDR3 amino acid sequences were compared against VDJdb and McPAS-TCR. Pre-ART, post-ART and control groups were compared with Wilcoxon signed-rank tests and Holm-Bonferroni correction. This immuneACCESS table, as held by TCRdb, lists in-frame sequences with V and J called but not all clones. Of the missing ones, under half trace to an unresolved V gene in checked studies; the others have no known cause. V and J calls and clone size are given by that table; D and trimming were obtained from the DNA. The sample includes about 33,000 clones, with 90% to 97% observed a single time. About 2.2% of the sample rests with the top ten.

As concerns this clone: Its target antigen remains unknown. Within one base of it there is no much larger clone, and no base qualities were kept.

What the work shows at the level of the full study, not this receptor alone: Limited PBMC availability meant only the TCR beta chain was sequenced, without alpha chain pairing. The samples were dated from the mid-2000s to the late 2010s, and the ART regimens that were used may be less effective than current ART regimens. A significant increase in TRB diversity was found to be associated with ART initiation, although TRB diversity was observed to remain significantly below that of transplant donor controls even after long-term ART. HIV repertoires had narrower CDR3 length ranges than controls, and the network structure suggested an antigen-experienced repertoire that shifted only slightly toward naive after ART. Unsorted PBMC were profiled instead of sorted CD4+ and CD8+ T cells because pre-ART samples had limited cell numbers. No data were available on ART adherence, viral resistance or therapy changes, limiting inferences about post-ART repertoire changes. At every time point, the repertoire was dominated by expanded TRB clones first identified before ART initiation, although this dominance fluctuated and, in many PLHIV, declined after ART.

The receptor was derived from a man aged 25 to 40 with HIV. The specimen comprised unsorted PBMCs, sampled around 6.6 years after starting antiretroviral therapy.

The DNA sequence reads TGTGCCAGCAGCGTAGAGGCGGGCGGAGCCTACGAGCAGTACTTC. Protein translation: CASSVEAGGAYEQYF. Recombination joined TRBV9 with TRBJ2-7; TRBD2 might be the D gene, on 5 matching bases. V was cut back by 0 bases and J by 2 bases, leaving a gap of 12 bases between them. The CDR3 goes from the cysteine to the phenylalanine over 15 residues. Only CDR3 DNA remains: 45 bases, in frame from the first base. The germline V gene supplies CDR1 SGDLS and CDR2 YYNGEE.